This T cell receptor beta chain was recorded in a study of blood T cell repertoires in COVID-19. Study as a whole: Nucleic acid was either cDNA or gDNA, and it came from T cells, B-cell-depleted T cells, or PBMCs.

In the original processing: Amplified reference gene primers provided the basis for estimating nucleated cell counts. TCRdb's copy holds only in-frame clones and misses some; the assay was immunoSEQ multiplex PCR. V, J and clone size reflect that table, while D and trimming were determined from the DNA. The table has hundreds of thousands of clones, 80% to 90% seen once. This clone appeared a single time. This clonotype was obtained from a woman at least 80 years old with acute or convalescent COVID-19. Sequencing input: peripheral blood.

The CDR3 sequence is CASSSSPGQGAYEQYF. The CDR3 coding sequence is TGTGCCAGCAGCTCATCCCCCGGACAGGGGGCCTACGAGCAGTACTTC. The rearrangement uses TRBV7-6 and TRBJ2-7; TRBD1 aligns across 10 bases. The trim removed 4 bases at V and 2 bases at J, leaving 8 bases unmatched. This CDR3 region has 16 residues. In germline, CDR1 is SGHVS, CDR2 FNYEAQ.